The 4 T cell receptor beta chains given below trace back to one sample, sequenced in a study of blood T cell dynamics during melanoma immunotherapy. Profiled with immunoSEQ multiplex PCR; TCRdb holds only in-frame clones, not every one. The profile shows around 15,000 clones, 92% of them singletons. Time point noted: week 3, after first cycle of checkpoint inhibitor. The sample was blood, taken from a patient treated with checkpoint blockade. These receptor sequences come from a human donor with melanoma.

The genes are TRBV6-5 and TRBJ1-2; 8 nucleotides line up with TRBD1. Germline V gene data show CDR1 as MNHEY and CDR2 as SVGAGI. This CDR3 contains 15 residues. J was trimmed by 2 bases and V by 6 bases; bases with no gene match: 8. As DNA, the CDR3 is TGTGCCAGCAGAGTTACGACAGGGGAGAACTATGGCTACACCTTC. Protein product: CASRVTTGENYGYTF.

In this sample, this clone turned up once. In DNA, the CDR3 is TGTGCCAGCAGCGAGGCCCCGGGACAGTTTACCGAGCAGTACTTC. It specifies CASSEAPGQFTEQYF. The genes are TRBV9 and TRBJ2-7; 7 bases fit TRBD1. Germline CDR1 is SGDLS and CDR2 is YYNGEE. The CDR3 sequence is 15 residues long. Trimming at V came to 3 bases and at J to 6 bases, leaving 12 bases not matched to a gene.

V and J are TRBV4-2 and TRBJ1-1; D is undetermined. V was clipped by 8 bases and J by 1 base, with 14 bases between them. CDR1 is LGHNA and CDR2 is YNFKEQ in the germline V gene. The CDR3 spans 14 residues. DNA of the CDR3: TGTGCCAGCGAGAGTTCCCCGGGGAACACTGAAGCTTTCTTT. Translated: CASESSPGNTEAFF.

This clone was detected once. This chain uses TRBV11-2 with TRBJ2-5, with D possibly matching TRBD1 (6 bases). Trimming removed 5 bases at V and 4 bases at J, with 14 bases between. This CDR3 region has 14 residues. CDR1 SGHAT and CDR2 FQNNGV come from the germline V gene. CDR3 residues: CASSQWGRVETQYF. CDR3 bases: TGTGCCAGCAGCCAGTGGGGGCGGGTAGAGACCCAGTACTTC. Full variable domain (outside the CDR3, taken from reference TRBV11-2 and TRBJ2-5): EAGVAQSPRYKIIEKRQSVAFWCNPISGHATLYWYQQILGQGPKLLIQFQNNGVVDDSQLPKDRFSAERLKGVDSTLKIQPAKLEDSAVYLCASSQWGRVETQYFGPGTRLLVL.